The entry that follows covers one T cell receptor (beta chain) sequence. As yet, its antigen is unknown. Libraries of TRB cDNA were made by 5' RACE and carried UMIs. TCRdb reworked the 5' RACE reads into one entry per CDR3 protein, no DNA. The sample's table shows some 50,000 distinct CDR3 sequences. These data come from a study of CXCR3-negative and CXCR3-positive naive CD8 T cells. About the study: The study obtained around 130 million TRB reads, about 1.5 +/- 0.3 million per library. The study's findings and limits: In CXCR3-positive naive cells, the TRB CDR3s were more hydrophobic than in CXCR3-negative naive cells.

Germline V gene lookup returns CDR1 SQVTM and CDR2 ANQGSEA. The CDR3 is 13 residues long. Researchers reported sorting every CD8+ T cell subset in triplicate, 300,000 or so cells per sort. By phenotype, naive CD8+ T cells were CD45RO-CCR7+CD27+CD95-. The sequencing sample was made of naive CXCR3- CD8+ T cells from blood. Subset denoted: CD45RO-CCR7+CD27+CD95- naive CD8+ T cells lacking CXCR3 (TNR3-). This clonotype was sampled from a human donor in good health. Some clones in this sample may be carry-over from other donors' samples. The chain carries TRBV29-1 and TRBJ2-5. CDR3 sequence: CSAGVGTQETQYF.